These 17 T cell receptor beta chains share one sample of origin, sequenced in a study of graft-versus-host responses after intestinal transplantation. Their antigens remain unidentified. TCRdb keeps only in-frame clones here, not all; method: immunoSEQ multiplex PCR. The sample contains tens of thousands of clones, 80% to 95% of which appear only once. The sequenced sample was unstimulated CD4+ T cells sorted from spleen or lymph node cells, obtained before transplant. The receptors were sampled from a human donor who was the organ donor for an intestinal transplant.

Comments on this clone: At one boundary the junction diverges from the germline segment, which might be a read error. V and J are TRBV5-6 and TRBJ1-2, with TRBD1 matching 8 bases. This CDR3 region has 15 residues. In germline, CDR1 is SGHDT, CDR2 YYEEEE. CDR3 region: CARSWGGQAHYGYTF. CDR3 bases: TGTGCCCGCAGCTGGGGGGGACAGGCGCACTATGGCTACACCTTC.

The chain recombines TRBV14 with TRBJ2-5; D may match TRBD1 or TRBD2 (5 bases each). This CDR3 has 16 amino acids. CDR1 is SGHDN, CDR2 FVKESK, per germline. Between the trimmed V and J ends, which lost 0 bases and 4 bases, there was a span of 15 bases. CDR3 sequence (DNA): TGTGCCAGCAGCCAAGATACCGGGGCGCAGGTAGAGACCCAGTACTTC. Its translation: CASSQDTGAQVETQYF.

The chain joins TRBV6-1 to TRBJ2-5; 13 nucleotides line up with TRBD2. The CDR3 runs 14 residues. With 7 bases clipped from V and 2 bases from J, the junction kept 1 base outside the gene matches. Germline lookup yields CDR1 MNHNS and CDR2 SASEGT. CDR3 protein: CASKTSGRQETQYF. CDR3 bases: TGTGCCAGCAAGACTAGCGGGAGGCAAGAGACCCAGTACTTC.

This clone appeared a single time. This chain joins TRBV5-1 and TRBJ2-6; TRBD1 matches at 7 bases. The V gene's germline CDR1 is SGHRS and CDR2 YFSETQ. V was pared by 0 bases and J by 3 bases, with 3 bases of the junction left unmatched. CDR3 length: 16 residues. CDR3 DNA sequence: TGCGCCAGCAGCTTGGGACAGGGTTTTGGGGCCAACGTCCTGACTTTC. Translation gives CASSLGQGFGANVLTF.

V gene TRBV14 combines with J gene TRBJ2-2, with unresolved D. V lost 0 bases and J 7 bases, leaving 6 bases between the germline ends. This CDR3 is 13 amino acids long. Germline V gene lookup returns CDR1 SGHDN and CDR2 FVKESK. CDR3: CASSQDYGGELFF. CDR3 sequence (DNA): TGTGCCAGCAGCCAAGACTACGGCGGGGAGCTGTTTTTT.

This clone was seen just once. CDR3 DNA sequence: TGTGCCAGCAGTGATAGCAGGTATACGCAGTATTTT. Protein: CASSDSRYTQYF. The rearrangement links TRBV25-1 to TRBJ2-3; D unresolved. Between the trimmed V and J ends, which lost 3 bases and 7 bases, there was a span of 8 bases. Germline V gene lookup returns CDR1 MGHDK and CDR2 SYGVNS. The CDR3 loop spans 12 amino acids.

The rearrangement uses TRBV4-2 and TRBJ2-5; 12 nucleotides match TRBD2. V lost 2 bases and J lost 2; bases outside the gene matches: 3. The CDR3 loop spans 16 amino acids. Germline CDR1 and CDR2: LGHNA and YNFKEQ. The CDR3 here is CASSQRLAGAQETQYF. DNA of the CDR3: TGTGCCAGCAGCCAAAGACTAGCGGGAGCGCAAGAGACCCAGTACTTC.

The rearrangement uses TRBV9 and TRBJ2-2; D is perhaps TRBD2 (5 bases). CDR1 and CDR2 from the germline V gene are SGDLS and YYNGEE. CDR3 length: 14 amino acids. Trimming took 5 bases from V and 0 from J, leaving 8 bases between them. CDR3 coding DNA: TGTGCCAGCAGAAGCGGAGCGAACACCGGGGAGCTGTTTTTT. This codes for CASRSGANTGELFF.

V and J are TRBV7-2 and TRBJ2-1, with D tentatively TRBD1 (6 bases). Germline-derived CDR1 and CDR2 are SGHTA and FQGNSA. Trimming took 1 base from V and 4 from J, leaving 11 bases between them. The CDR3 contains 15 residues. The CDR3 reads CASSLVWGPYNEQFF. The DNA of the CDR3 is TGTGCCAGCAGCTTAGTATGGGGGCCTTACAATGAGCAGTTCTTC.

The rearrangement joins TRBV6-5 to TRBJ2-1; 11 bases agree with TRBD1. The CDR3 runs 16 residues. After removal of 2 bases from V and 7 bases from J, the junction contained 7 bases not matched to a gene. The germline V gene encodes CDR1 MNHEY and CDR2 SVGAGI. The CDR3 loop is CASSYNRDRGGNEQFF. The CDR3 DNA is TGTGCCAGCAGTTACAACCGGGACAGGGGGGGAAATGAGCAGTTCTTC.

This sequence joins TRBV30 and TRBJ2-1; no firm D call. The CDR3 extends over 11 amino acids. With 1 base removed from V and 3 bases from J, the gap between germline ends came to 1 base. The germline V gene encodes CDR1 GTSNPN and CDR2 SVGIG (reference sequence). The CDR3: CAWSDYNEQFF. In DNA form, the CDR3 reads TGTGCCTGGAGTGACTACAATGAGCAGTTCTTC.

The J gene is TRBJ1-3, the V gene TRBV29-1, with D uncertain. The CDR3 length is 12 residues. Trimming removed 2 bases from V and 0 bases from J, with 2 bases in between. Germline V gives CDR1 SQVTM, CDR2 ANQGSEA. As DNA, the CDR3 is TGCAGCGTTGAAATCTCTGGAAACACCATATATTTT. Protein product: CSVEISGNTIYF.

The rearrangement uses TRBV28 and TRBJ1-5, with TRBD1 matching 8 bases. Germline loops: CDR1 MDHEN, CDR2 SYDVKM. The CDR3 runs 15 residues. V dropped 4 bases and J dropped 4; count of bases not matched to a gene: 6. CDR3 nucleotides: TGTGCCAGCAGTTCCGGACAGGGAGGGAATCAGCCCCAGCATTTT. Protein sequence: CASSSGQGGNQPQHF.

The chain recombines TRBV28 with TRBJ2-7, with D maybe TRBD1 (6 bases). V was shortened by 5 bases and J by 0 bases, with 20 bases between the two germline ends. The CDR3 is 17 residues long. CDR1 and CDR2 from the germline V gene are MDHEN and SYDVKM. CDR3 sequence: CASSIFEGERSSYEQYF. Written as DNA, the CDR3 is TGTGCCAGCAGTATATTCGAGGGGGAGCGGAGCTCCTACGAGCAGTACTTC.

The V and J genes are TRBV27 and TRBJ2-2, with no clear D. The CDR3 totals 14 residues. CDR1 and CDR2 from the germline V gene are MNHEY and SMNVEV (reference sequence). The V end was cut by 2 bases, the J end by 2 bases, with 6 bases between. In nucleotides, the CDR3 is TGTGCCAGCAGTTTAAAGGACAACACCGGGGAGCTGTTTTTT. Amino acid sequence: CASSLKDNTGELFF.

The gene calls are TRBV19 and TRBJ2-5, with D perhaps TRBD2 (6 bases). This CDR3 region has 16 residues. Germline-derived CDR1 and CDR2 are LNHDA and SQIVND (reference sequence). V gave up 1 base and J gave up 1 base, with 13 bases separating them. CDR3 sequence (DNA): TGTGCCAGTAGTATAGGTATTCTAGCGTTCCAAGAGACCCAGTACTTC. It is translated as CASSIGILAFQETQYF.

This chain uses TRBV7-2 with TRBJ1-3, with D possibly being TRBD1 (5 bases). CDR3 length equals 15 residues. Germline loops: CDR1 SGHTA, CDR2 FQGNSA. V was cut by 0 bases and J by 0 bases, with 6 bases left in between. The CDR3 nucleotides read TGTGCCAGCAGCTTAGCTGGGGGCTCTGGAAACACCATATATTTT. Translating it yields CASSLAGGSGNTIYF.